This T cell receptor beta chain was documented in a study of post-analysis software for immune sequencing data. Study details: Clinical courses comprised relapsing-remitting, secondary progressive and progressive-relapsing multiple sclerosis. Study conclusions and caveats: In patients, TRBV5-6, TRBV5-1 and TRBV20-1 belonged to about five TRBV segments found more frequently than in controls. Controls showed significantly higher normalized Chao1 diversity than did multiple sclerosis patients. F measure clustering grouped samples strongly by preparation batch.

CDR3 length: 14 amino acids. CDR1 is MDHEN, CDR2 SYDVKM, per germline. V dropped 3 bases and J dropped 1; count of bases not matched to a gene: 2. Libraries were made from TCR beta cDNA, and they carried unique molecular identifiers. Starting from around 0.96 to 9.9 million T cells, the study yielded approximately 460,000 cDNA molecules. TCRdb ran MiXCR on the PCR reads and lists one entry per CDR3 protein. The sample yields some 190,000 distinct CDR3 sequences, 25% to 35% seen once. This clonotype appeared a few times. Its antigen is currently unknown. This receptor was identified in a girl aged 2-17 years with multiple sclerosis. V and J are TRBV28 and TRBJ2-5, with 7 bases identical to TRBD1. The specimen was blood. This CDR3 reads CASSFDRVQETQYF. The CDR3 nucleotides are TGTGCCAGCAGTTTTGACAGGGTCCAAGAGACCCAGTACTTC.